Below, 21 T cell receptor beta chains from the same sample are listed, as sequenced in a study of PD-1 blockade in classical Hodgkin lymphoma. Time point defined: cycle 4 day 1 (C4D1), after around six weeks of nivolumab. Each of the patients experienced relapse following autologous stem cell transplantation, and their brentuximab vedotin exposure differed. Produced via immunoSEQ multiplex PCR; TCRdb's table is partial and in-frame only. The sample holds around 31,000 clones, around 81% seen once. Sequences were derived from peripheral blood mononuclear cells (PBMCs), sampled before the fourth cycle of nivolumab. These receptors were obtained from a human donor with classical Hodgkin lymphoma.

The chain joins TRBV5-6 to TRBJ1-3; D unresolved. CDR3 length equals 13 residues. With 2 bases removed from V and 4 bases from J, the gap between germline ends came to 7 bases. CDR1 and CDR2 (germline): SGHDT, YYEEEE. CDR3 sequence (DNA): TGTGCCAGCAGCTTTTTATCCGGAAACACCATATATTTT. Residues: CASSFLSGNTIYF.

The rearrangement links TRBV6-1 to TRBJ1-2; the match to TRBD1 covers 7 bases. With 3 bases clipped from V and 6 bases from J, the junction kept 10 bases outside the gene matches. CDR3 length equals 15 residues. CDR1 is MNHNS, CDR2 SASEGT, per germline. The CDR3 protein is CASSEGYRGADGYTF. The CDR3 DNA follows: TGTGCCAGCAGTGAGGGTTACAGGGGAGCGGATGGCTACACCTTC.

The chain carries TRBV7-2 and TRBJ2-7; D uncertain. CDR1 and CDR2 from the germline V gene are SGHTA and FQGNSA. The CDR3 totals 13 residues. V lost 2 bases to trimming and J lost 4 bases, with 9 bases between them. CDR3 DNA sequence: TGTGCCAGCAGCTTAATTGAGACATACGAGCAGTACTTC. Amino acids: CASSLIETYEQYF.

The CDR3 is CASSFGGTTGELFF. The CDR3 DNA reads TGTGCCAGCAGCTTCGGGGGGACCACCGGGGAGCTGTTTTTT. This sequence joins TRBV7-9 and TRBJ2-2; the match to TRBD2 covers 7 bases. The CDR3 covers 14 residues. V lost 3 bases and J lost 4; bases outside the gene matches: 2. Germline CDR1 and CDR2: SEHNR and FQNEAQ (reference sequence). The full variable domain, with the rest looked up from reference TRBV7-9 and TRBJ2-2, is DTGVSQNPRHKITKRGQNVTFRCDPISEHNRLYWYRQTLGQGPEFLTYFQNEAQLEKSRLLSDRFSAERPKGSFSTLEIQRTEQGDSAMYLCASSFGGTTGELFFGEGSRLTVL.

The rearrangement uses TRBV19 and TRBJ2-3, with 10 bases fitting TRBD2. The CDR3 runs 17 residues. CDR1 and CDR2 from the germline V gene are LNHDA and SQIVND (reference sequence). Trimming removed 4 bases from V and 2 bases from J; junction bases left unmatched: 9. For the CDR3, the DNA is TGTGCCAGTAGTACCCGTCCTAGCGGGGGACCCACAGATACGCAGTATTTT. Translated: CASSTRPSGGPTDTQYF.

This clone was counted only a few times. The V and J genes are TRBV2 and TRBJ1-3; D not resolved. The CDR3 covers 12 residues. V was cut by 9 bases and J by 0 bases, with 6 bases left in between. Germline V CDR1 and CDR2: SNHLY, FYNNEI. The CDR3: CARKGSGNTIYF. In DNA form, the CDR3 reads TGTGCCAGGAAGGGCTCTGGAAACACCATATATTTT.

The CDR3 sequence is CASSTWEDWESNGYTF. Here the CDR3 DNA reads TGTGCCAGTAGCACCTGGGAGGACTGGGAAAGTAATGGCTACACCTTC. The rearrangement joins TRBV19 to TRBJ1-2, with D unresolved. Germline CDR1 and CDR2: LNHDA and SQIVND (reference sequence). Trimming took off 6 bases at V and 6 bases at J, with 23 bases between the two ends. This CDR3 region has 16 residues.

The chain carries TRBV18 and TRBJ1-3, with a weak D call TRBD1 (5 bases). The CDR3 spans 17 residues. CDR1 is KGHSH and CDR2 is LQKENI in the germline V gene. The ends were cut back, 4 bases at V and 0 bases at J, with 16 bases in the middle. CDR3 bases: TGTGCCAGCTCACGTATGGACATACCAACCTCTGGAAACACCATATATTTT. This translates into CASSRMDIPTSGNTIYF.

The chain carries TRBV6-1 and TRBJ2-7; TRBD1 is a possible D gene (6 bases). Germline lookup yields CDR1 MNHNS and CDR2 SASEGT. This CDR3 region has 14 residues. V was trimmed by 4 bases and J by 2 bases, leaving 12 bases between them. In DNA, the CDR3 is TGTGCCAGCAGTGTGGCAGGGGTTCCCTACGAGCAGTACTTC. Translating it yields CASSVAGVPYEQYF.

This clone was observed a handful of times. The chain is built from TRBV28 and TRBJ2-1, with D possibly matching TRBD2 (6 bases). Trimming stripped 3 bases from V and 5 bases from J, with 11 bases between. Germline lookup yields CDR1 MDHEN and CDR2 SYDVKM. This CDR3 has 14 residues. CDR3 sequence reads: CASSFREAHNEQFF. CDR3 bases: TGTGCCAGCAGTTTTAGGGAGGCACACAATGAGCAGTTCTTC.

V is TRBV9 and J is TRBJ2-5, with 13 bases fitting TRBD2. Germline CDR1 reads SGDLS; CDR2 reads YYNGEE. The CDR3 totals 16 residues. V gave up 3 bases and J gave up 5 bases; unmatched junction bases: 7. DNA of the CDR3: TGTGCCAGCAGCGGAACTAGCGGGGGGGCCAAGGAGACCCAGTACTTC. It specifies CASSGTSGGAKETQYF.

The chain couples TRBV11-2 to TRBJ1-4; possibly TRBD1 for D (5 bases). The CDR3 has 17 residues. The germline V and J ends were trimmed by 6 bases and 3 bases, with 20 bases remaining between them. Germline-derived CDR1 and CDR2 are SGHAT and FQNNGV. CDR3 in DNA: TGTGCCAGCAGTTCGGCCCTGCTGCGGGGCTCTAATGAAAAACTGTTTTTT. Translated: CASSSALLRGSNEKLFF.

The chain has TRBV13 and TRBJ2-7; D is unresolved. From germline, CDR1 is PRHDT and CDR2 FYEKMQ (reference sequence). This CDR3 comprises 14 residues. Trimming left V 0 bases short and J 6 bases short, with 12 bases between. This CDR3 is CASSLGSDVSEQYF. The CDR3 DNA sequence: TGTGCCAGCAGCTTAGGCTCCGACGTCTCCGAGCAGTACTTC.

This chain uses TRBV11-1 with TRBJ2-3; 7 bases map to TRBD2. This CDR3 is 15 amino acids long. Trimming removed 5 bases from V and 0 bases from J; junction bases left unmatched: 5. CDR1 SGHAT and CDR2 FQDESV come from the germline V gene (reference sequence). This chain's CDR3 is CASSPTGGSTDTQYF. In DNA form, the CDR3 reads TGTGCCAGCAGCCCCACGGGGGGAAGCACAGATACGCAGTATTTT.

The genes are TRBV18 and TRBJ1-1; D uncertain. The CDR3 has 13 amino acids. V was clipped by 2 bases and J by 0 bases, with 4 bases between them. Germline values: CDR1 KGHSH, CDR2 LQKENI. CDR3 residues: CASSPGLNTEAFF. The DNA for the CDR3 is TGTGCCAGCTCACCAGGGTTGAACACTGAAGCTTTCTTT.

The rearrangement uses TRBV27 and TRBJ2-1; D not resolved. Germline-derived CDR1 and CDR2 are MNHEY and SMNVEV (reference sequence). With 4 bases removed from V and 3 bases from J, the gap between germline ends came to 19 bases. This CDR3 has 17 residues. The CDR3 spells CASSSPLTLRDYNEQFF. The CDR3 DNA sequence: TGTGCCAGCAGTTCCCCCCTCACCCTTAGGGACTACAATGAGCAGTTCTTC.

V is TRBV4-1 and J is TRBJ1-5; 8 bases align to TRBD1. The germline V gene has CDR1 MGHRA and CDR2 YSYEKL. Germline trimming cut 6 bases from V and 6 bases from J; bases unmatched to any gene: 7. This CDR3 has 14 amino acids. The CDR3 nucleotides are TGCGCCAGCAGTCTGACAGGGGAGGGTCAGCCCCAGCATTTT. This sequence encodes CASSLTGEGQPQHF.

The chain links TRBV7-2 to TRBJ1-5, with 9 bases identical to TRBD1. The J segment lost 5 bases and the V segment lost 3 bases, leaving 8 bases of the junction unmatched. Germline V gene lookup returns CDR1 SGHTA and CDR2 FQGNSA. This CDR3 has 16 residues. The CDR3 DNA reads TGTGCCAGCAGCTTGGCGGACAGGGGCTTACATCAGCCCCAGCATTTT. Its translation is CASSLADRGLHQPQHF.

Here the CDR3 reads CASSEALRHGRQPQHF. CDR3 in DNA: TGTGCCAGCAGTGAAGCGCTTCGGCATGGACGACAGCCCCAGCATTTT. The gene calls are TRBV6-1 and TRBJ1-5, with D unresolved. Trimming pared 0 bases from V and 7 bases from J, leaving 16 bases between. Germline CDR1 MNHNS, CDR2 SASEGT. This CDR3 has 16 residues.

In its sample, this clone was seen once. V gene TRBV11-2 combines with J gene TRBJ2-7; 9 nucleotides line up with TRBD2. The CDR3 consists of 15 residues. CDR1 and CDR2 from the germline V gene are SGHAT and FQNNGV. The V segment lost 1 base and the J segment 1 base; nucleotides outside the gene matches: 2. This CDR3 is CASSLGTSVSYEQYF. The CDR3 region has the DNA TGTGCCAGCAGCTTAGGGACTAGCGTTTCCTACGAGCAGTACTTC.

The rearrangement links TRBV10-3 to TRBJ2-3, with TRBD2 identical over 11 bases. Germline CDR1 reads ENHRY; CDR2 reads SYGVKD. V lost 3 bases to trimming and J lost 0 bases; unmatched junction nucleotides: 2. The CDR3 consists of 16 residues. CDR3: CAISDWTSGSTDTQYF. CDR3 DNA: TGTGCCATCAGTGACTGGACTAGCGGGAGCACAGATACGCAGTATTTT.